The TCR beta chain described here comes from a study of cytomegalovirus exposure and HLA in healthy donors. The germline V gene has CDR1 MNHEY and CDR2 SMNVEV (reference sequence). This CDR3 has 14 residues. Germline trimming cut 4 bases from V and 2 bases from J; bases unmatched to any gene: 2. The repertoire was sequenced with immunoSEQ multiplex PCR; TCRdb's copy has only in-frame clones and lacks some. The table lists about 110,000 clones, approximately 94% of them singletons, with around 0.65% in the top ten. This receptor was taken from a woman aged 18-35 years in good health and CMV-seronegative. The chain employs TRBV27 and TRBJ2-7, with TRBD2 matching 10 bases. Sequencing input: PBMCs. The CDR3 spells CASSYSGGTYEQYF. The CDR3 coding sequence is TGTGCCAGCAGTTATAGCGGGGGGACCTACGAGCAGTACTTC.